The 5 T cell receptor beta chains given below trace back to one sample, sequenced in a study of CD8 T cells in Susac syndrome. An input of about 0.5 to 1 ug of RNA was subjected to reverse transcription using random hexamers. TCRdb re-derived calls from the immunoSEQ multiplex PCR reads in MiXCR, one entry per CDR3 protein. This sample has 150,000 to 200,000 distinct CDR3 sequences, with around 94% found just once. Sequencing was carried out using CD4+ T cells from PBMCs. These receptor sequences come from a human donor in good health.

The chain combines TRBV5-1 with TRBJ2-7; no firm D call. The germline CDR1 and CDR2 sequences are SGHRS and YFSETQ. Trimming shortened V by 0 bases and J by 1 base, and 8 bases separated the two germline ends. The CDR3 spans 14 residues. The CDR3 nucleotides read TGCGCCAGCAGCTTGGCGGACCATTCCTACGAGCAGTACTTC. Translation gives CASSLADHSYEQYF.

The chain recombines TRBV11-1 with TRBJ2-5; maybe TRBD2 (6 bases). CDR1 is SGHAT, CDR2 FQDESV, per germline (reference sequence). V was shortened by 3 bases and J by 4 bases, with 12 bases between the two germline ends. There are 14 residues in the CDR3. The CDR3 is CASSLDYVGETQYF. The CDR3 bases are TGTGCCAGCAGCTTGGACTACGTGGGAGAGACCCAGTACTTC.

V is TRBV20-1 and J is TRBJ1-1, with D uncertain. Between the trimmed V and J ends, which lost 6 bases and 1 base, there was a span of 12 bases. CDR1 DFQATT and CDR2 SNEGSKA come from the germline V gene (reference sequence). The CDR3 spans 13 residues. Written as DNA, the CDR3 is TGCAGTGCGCCTGGACGGTCGAACACTGAAGCTTTCTTT. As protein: CSAPGRSNTEAFF.

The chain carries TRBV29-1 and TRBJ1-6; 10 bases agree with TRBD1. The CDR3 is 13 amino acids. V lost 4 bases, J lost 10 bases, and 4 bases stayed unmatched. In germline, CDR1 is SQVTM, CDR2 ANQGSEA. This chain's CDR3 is CSVGTGGSSPLHF. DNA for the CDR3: TGCAGCGTTGGGACAGGGGGGTCCTCACCCCTCCACTTT.

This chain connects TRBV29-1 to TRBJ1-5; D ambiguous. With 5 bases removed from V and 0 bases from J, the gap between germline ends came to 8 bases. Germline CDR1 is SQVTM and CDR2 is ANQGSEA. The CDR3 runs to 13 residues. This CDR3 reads CSVSDGSNQPQHF. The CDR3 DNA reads TGCAGCGTTTCCGACGGTAGCAATCAGCCCCAGCATTTT.